The subject of this entry is one TCR beta chain. No antigen is known for it. No quality values exist for individual bases; no much larger clone is one base distant. The CDR3 regions of human TCRbeta chains were subjected to immunosequencing. The paper's data handling went like this. TCRs in the repertoires were matched against a reference library of SARS-CoV-2-specific TCRs that had been generated with the MIRA antigen-specificity platform. Breadth meant the fraction of unique TCRs that were SARS-CoV-2-associated, whereas depth meant the fraction of total T cells that were SARS-CoV-2-associated. Using the MIRA data, every spike-specific TCR was mapped to the spike region that the TCR reacted to and assigned to either a CD4 or a CD8 class. Log10-transformed breadth and depth values were compared by one-way ANOVA with Sidak's multiple comparisons tests. This immuneACCESS table, as held by TCRdb, lists in-frame sequences with V and J called but not all clones. Of the missing ones, under half trace to an unresolved V gene in checked studies; the others have no known cause. D and trimming come from the DNA, and the V and J calls and clone size come from that table. A total of 90,000 to 120,000 clones appear in this sample, roughly 89% of them only once. The ten largest clones take up less than 25% of the sample.

These data are taken from a study of T cell responses to AZD1222 COVID-19 vaccine (dated by TCRdb to about 2021). Background for the entire study: Because spike-specific TCR depth and breadth did not differ between the two schedules, AZD1222 recipients who got a second dose at roughly 4 weeks were pooled with those who got a second dose at roughly 12 weeks. TCR sequencing was performed for fewer than 250 trial participants, of whom some 200 were given two doses of AZD1222 and around 25 were given two doses of MenACWY control vaccine. Trial participants were enrolled into age subgroups of 18-55, 56-69 and 70-plus years, which contained roughly 150, 30 and 60 TCR-sequenced participants, respectively.

Results and caveats for the whole study, not just this receptor: Participants were mostly white British, with more females than males. The authors suggested clonal diversity may have been underestimated. Only six AZD1222 recipients were SARS-CoV-2 seropositive at baseline, limiting conclusions about previously exposed vaccinees. The whole spike protein was spanned by vaccine-associated CD4 TCRs, and dominant responses were seen in regions 160-218 and 743-854. After two AZD1222 doses, both the breadth and the depth of spike-specific TCRs were significantly higher than at day 0 and than in MenACWY recipients. Because no samples from the day 14 peak response were available, repertoires could be characterized only after the peak T cell response. Nearly half of unique spike-specific TCRs reportedly recognized epitopes outside regions mutated in the B.1.351 and B.1.1.7 variants. In the small 56-69-year group, the increase in depth fell short of significance, most likely because of low power.

Reading the germline V gene (reference sequence) gives CDR1 MNHEY and CDR2 SMNVEV. Germline trimming: 5 bases from V, 2 bases from J; junction bases outside gene matches: 2. Taken from cysteine to phenylalanine, the CDR3 has 15 residues. Left in the record is the CDR3 DNA by itself, 45 bases read in frame from the first base. The intended sense of this specimen's time point label: baseline before first vaccination. Samples from vaccinated people were obtained from the UK trials COV001 and COV002, which included a single-blind randomized controlled phase 2/3 trial of AZD1222 (ChAdOx1 nCoV-19) in healthy adults. Trial participant PBMC samples were collected at day 0 and day 28 after the second dose for TCRbeta chain sequencing.

Here the chain combines TRBV27 and TRBJ2-7, and 14 junctional nucleotides match TRBD2. This TCR was sampled from an adult in good health. The sequencing here drew on peripheral blood, taken on day 0 of AZD1222 vaccination. The CDR3 here reads CASSKTSGGAYEQYF. The bases are TGTGCCAGCAGTAAGACTAGCGGGGGGGCCTACGAGCAGTACTTC.